Given below is one T cell receptor (beta chain) in context. Terminally differentiated effector memory CD45RA+ cells were excluded by CCR7 positive selection of CD45RO-negative cells. Germline V gives CDR1 SGHRS, CDR2 YFSETQ. The V segment lost 4 bases and the J segment 0 bases; nucleotides outside the gene matches: 6. CDR3 size: 15 residues. Using immunoSEQ multiplex PCR, the repertoire was profiled, and TCRdb retains in-frame clones only, with some absent. Here the sample spans millions of clones, over 85% being singletons. This record comes from a study of shared clonotypes between healthy human individuals.

The specimen was naive CD8+ T cells sorted from blood. The chain combines TRBV5-1 with TRBJ2-7, with TRBD1 matching over 8 bases. The receptor's source is a man between 18 and 35 years old in good health. The CDR3 region is CASSGQGGSSYEQYF. As DNA, the CDR3 is TGCGCCAGCAGCGGACAGGGTGGAAGCTCCTACGAGCAGTACTTC.